A single sample is the source of the 32 T cell receptor beta chains below, sequenced in a study of T cells in localized non-small cell lung cancer. Sequencing used immunoSEQ multiplex PCR; TCRdb keeps in-frame clones, though not all of them. The sample gives about 35,000 clones, 80% to 95% of which show up once; approximately 10% is in the top ten. Sequencing was performed on peripheral blood mononuclear cells, taken before any cancer treatment. The receptors derive from a female donor older than 55 with stage II lung adenocarcinoma.

This chain uses TRBV5-4 with TRBJ1-1; D might be TRBD1 (5 bases). The CDR3 spans 16 residues. Germline assignment: CDR1 SGHNT and CDR2 YYREEE (reference sequence). V was pared by 0 bases and J by 7 bases, with 19 bases between. CDR3 region: CASSLEDLGGRDEAFF. CDR3 sequence (DNA): TGTGCCAGCAGCTTGGAGGATCTGGGGGGTAGGGATGAAGCTTTCTTT.

V usage is TRBV2 and J usage is TRBJ2-7; TRBD2 agrees at 12 bases. Germline trimming cut 4 bases from V and 2 bases from J; bases unmatched to any gene: 6. Germline V gene data show CDR1 as SNHLY and CDR2 as FYNNEI. The CDR3 consists of 16 residues. The CDR3 DNA follows: TGTGCCAGCAGTGGACCCTCTAGCGGGAGGGCCTACGAGCAGTACTTC. This translates into CASSGPSSGRAYEQYF.

The rearrangement uses TRBV10-3 and TRBJ2-5, with D perhaps TRBD1 (5 bases). The end of the DNA aligns better with TRBJ2-7, so the J call may be wrong. The CDR3 contains 17 residues. Germline CDR1 reads ENHRY; CDR2 reads SYGVKD. CDR3 nucleotides: TGTGCCATCAGTGATAATCTTCAGGGTGGATTCTCCTACGAGCAGTACTTC. This gives the protein CAISDNLQGGFSYEQYF.

Comment on this clone: Mismatch with germline at one junction end may stem from a read error. The chain combines TRBV25-1 with TRBJ2-7; possible D gene TRBD2, 5 bases. This CDR3 is built from 12 residues. The V gene's germline CDR1 is MGHDK and CDR2 SYGVNS. CDR3 amino acids: CLICPGTYEQYF. CDR3 in DNA: TGCTTAATCTGCCCGGGGACCTACGAGCAGTACTTC.

Comment on this clone: The junction departs from the called germline gene at one end, perhaps through a read error. Distinct nucleotide sequences in the sample also encode this CDR3. The CDR3 DNA reads TGTGCTAGCTCACCGACAGCCGGGGACTTCTACACCTTC. This translates into CASSPTAGDFYTF. V usage is TRBV18 and J usage is TRBJ1-2, with a tentative D call TRBD1 (5 bases). This CDR3 spans 13 amino acids. From germline, CDR1 is KGHSH and CDR2 LQKENI.

This chain joins TRBV30 and TRBJ2-5; a possible D gene is TRBD2 (6 bases). V dropped 1 base and J dropped 2 bases, with 14 bases sitting between them. The CDR3 loop spans 15 amino acids. The germline CDR1 and CDR2 sequences are GTSNPN and SVGIG (reference sequence). CDR3 DNA: TGTGCCTGGAGTGGTGGCAAGGGAGGACAAGAGACCCAGTACTTC. This sequence encodes CAWSGGKGGQETQYF.

The chain links TRBV4-3 to TRBJ2-2; TRBD1 aligns across 8 bases. This CDR3 spans 18 amino acids. Germline V gene lookup returns CDR1 LGHNA and CDR2 YSLEER. J lost 2 bases, V lost 1 base, and 9 bases had no gene match. The CDR3, as DNA: TGCGCCAGCAGCCAAGGTTACGGACAGGGACCCAACACCGGGGAGCTGTTTTTT. Protein product: CASSQGYGQGPNTGELFF.

This CDR3 is CASSITSGSGNEQFF. The CDR3 DNA reads as TGTGCCAGTAGTATCACCAGCGGGAGCGGCAATGAGCAGTTCTTC. The J gene is TRBJ2-1, the V gene TRBV19; 8 nucleotides line up with TRBD2. Germline CDR1 LNHDA, CDR2 SQIVND (reference sequence). V shed 3 bases and J 6 bases; nucleotides not matched to a gene: 7. The CDR3 has 15 amino acids. Complete variable domain (other parts from reference TRBV19 and TRBJ2-1): DGGITQSPKYLFRKEGQNVTLSCEQNLNHDAMYWYRQDPGQGLRLIYYSQIVNDFQKGDIAEGYSVSREKKESFPLTVTSAQKNPTAFYLCASSITSGSGNEQFFGPGTRLTVL.

The chain combines TRBV5-1 with TRBJ1-1, with D perhaps matching TRBD1 (5 bases). Per germline, CDR1 SGHRS and CDR2 YFSETQ. V dropped 0 bases and J dropped 3 bases, with 15 bases sitting between them. The CDR3 is 16 amino acids. The CDR3 DNA follows: TGCGCCAGCAGCTTGGGGGCAGGGTCGGTGGACACTGAAGCTTTCTTT. The encoded protein is CASSLGAGSVDTEAFF.

This clone was observed once. V usage is TRBV19 and J usage is TRBJ1-5; D ambiguous. This CDR3 has 15 amino acids. Germline V gives CDR1 LNHDA, CDR2 SQIVND (reference sequence). Trimming removed 0 bases from V and 4 bases from J, with 10 bases in between. CDR3 sequence reads: CASSIDFRENQPQHF. CDR3 coding DNA: TGTGCCAGTAGTATAGATTTTAGGGAGAATCAGCCCCAGCATTTT.

V usage is TRBV4-3 and J usage is TRBJ1-1; D remains ambiguous. Per germline, CDR1 LGHNA and CDR2 YSLEER. This CDR3 region has 15 residues. V lost 4 bases, J lost 3 bases, and 15 bases lay in between. The CDR3, as DNA: TGCGCCAGCAGCCGCCAGGCCGAGGTGTACACTGAAGCTTTCTTT. It yields the protein CASSRQAEVYTEAFF.

A single count supports this clone. This chain connects TRBV5-1 to TRBJ2-3, with TRBD2 matching over 8 bases. V gave up 0 bases and J gave up 3 bases; unmatched junction bases: 12. There are 18 residues in the CDR3. Germline CDR1 reads SGHRS; CDR2 reads YFSETQ. The CDR3 nucleotides are TGCGCCAGCAGCTTGGTAAGGGACTCCCGGGAGGGGACAGATACGCAGTATTTT. Amino acids: CASSLVRDSREGTDTQYF.

The chain uses TRBV6-1 and TRBJ1-5; D is ambiguous. CDR3 length: 14 residues. The ends were cut back, 6 bases at V and 1 base at J, with 10 bases in the middle. Germline CDR1 and CDR2: MNHNS and SASEGT. The CDR3 loop reads CASRRDISNQPQHF. CDR3 DNA: TGTGCCAGCAGGAGGGATATCAGCAATCAGCCCCAGCATTTT.

The chain employs TRBV28 and TRBJ1-1; the D is unclear. The length of the CDR3 is 12 residues. The ends were cut back, 4 bases at V and 0 bases at J, with 3 bases in the middle. Germline V gene lookup returns CDR1 MDHEN and CDR2 SYDVKM. CDR3 loop: CASSSMNTEAFF. The DNA of the CDR3 is TGTGCCAGCAGTTCCATGAACACTGAAGCTTTCTTT.

V and J are TRBV5-6 and TRBJ1-2; D call uncertain. CDR3 length: 14 amino acids. CDR1 is SGHDT and CDR2 is YYEEEE in the germline V gene. Deletions cut 1 base from V and 1 base from J, with 8 bases between. DNA of the CDR3: TGTGCCAGCAGCTTGACGGGCGGTAACTATGGCTACACCTTC. Translated, it gives CASSLTGGNYGYTF.

This rearrangement joins TRBV9 to TRBJ2-7, with 8 bases that match TRBD2. This CDR3 has 14 residues. V gave up 4 bases and J gave up 2 bases; unmatched junction bases: 5. The germline CDR1 and CDR2 sequences are SGDLS and YYNGEE. CDR3 in DNA: TGTGCCAGCAGCCTCGGGGGGGTGGCCTACGAGCAGTACTTC. Its translation is CASSLGGVAYEQYF.

The chain couples TRBV7-2 to TRBJ2-1; TRBD2 matches 11 bases. This CDR3 contains 15 residues. Germline CDR1 reads SGHTA; CDR2 reads FQGNSA. Trimming removed 6 bases from V and 5 bases from J; junction bases left unmatched: 6. CDR3 bases: TGTGCCAGCAGTCGTAGCGGGGGGGGCCACAATGAGCAGTTCTTC. This codes for CASSRSGGGHNEQFF. The entire variable domain, with the rest obtained from reference TRBV7-2 and TRBJ2-1, is as follows: GAGVSQSPSNKVTEKGKDVELRCDPISGHTALYWYRQSLGQGLEFLIYFQGNSAPDKSGLPSDRFSAERTGGSVSTLTIQRTQQEDSAVYLCASSRSGGGHNEQFFGPGTRLTVL.

The chain links TRBV7-2 to TRBJ2-2; D is perhaps TRBD1 or TRBD2 (6 bases each). The germline V and J ends were trimmed by 5 bases and 6 bases, with 16 bases remaining between them. The germline V gene encodes CDR1 SGHTA and CDR2 FQGNSA. The CDR3 is 15 amino acids. The CDR3 coding sequence is TGTGCCAGCAGCCGAACCTCCCGGGGGCCCGGGGAGCTGTTTTTT. It translates to CASSRTSRGPGELFF. Filled out from reference TRBV7-2 and TRBJ2-2, the complete variable domain reads GAGVSQSPSNKVTEKGKDVELRCDPISGHTALYWYRQSLGQGLEFLIYFQGNSAPDKSGLPSDRFSAERTGGSVSTLTIQRTQQEDSAVYLCASSRTSRGPGELFFGEGSRLTVL.

The chain recombines TRBV27 with TRBJ1-1; D is unresolved. Germline V gene sequence: CDR1 MNHEY, CDR2 SMNVEV (reference sequence). V was clipped by 5 bases and J by 1 base, with 8 bases between them. The CDR3 sequence is 13 residues long. Here the CDR3 DNA reads TGTGCCAGCAGTATTCGACAGAACACTGAAGCTTTCTTT. Translated, it gives CASSIRQNTEAFF.

This clone has only one observation. The chain is built from TRBV28 and TRBJ1-2; no reliable D call. Germline V gene sequence: CDR1 MDHEN, CDR2 SYDVKM. CDR3 length equals 12 residues. Trimming took off 11 bases at V and 4 bases at J, with 14 bases between the two ends. CDR3 sequence (DNA): TGTGCCTACCTTAGTGCAGGCTATGGCTACACCTTC. Its protein is CAYLSAGYGYTF.

The J gene is TRBJ2-7, the V gene TRBV6-4, with D hard to call. This CDR3 comprises 14 residues. CDR1 and CDR2 from the germline V gene are MRHNA and SNTAGT. V dropped 7 bases and J dropped 6 bases, with 19 bases sitting between them. Written as DNA, the CDR3 is TGTGCCAGCACCCCGGTGGTTACGCGTCTCGAGCAGTACTTC. This codes for CASTPVVTRLEQYF.

The chain joins TRBV19 to TRBJ1-5; possible D gene TRBD1, 5 bases. Looked up from germline, CDR1 is LNHDA and CDR2 is SQIVND (reference sequence). Trimming removed 6 bases from V and 2 bases from J, with 20 bases in between. The CDR3 covers 17 residues. As DNA, the CDR3 is TGTGCCAGTAGCCTACTCGAGGGGACGGTGGGCAATCAGCCCCAGCATTTT. It codes for CASSLLEGTVGNQPQHF.

To note about this clone: One end of the junction does not line up with germline, which may come from a read error. The J gene is TRBJ2-3, the V gene TRBV28; 9 nucleotides align to TRBD1. This CDR3 region has 19 residues. The germline CDR1 and CDR2 sequences are MDHEN and SYDVKM. The CDR3 is CASSLIGGGQGIFSDTQYF. In DNA, the CDR3 is TGTGCCAGCAGTTTAATCGGAGGTGGACAGGGGATCTTCTCAGACACGCAGTATTTT. The entire variable domain, with the rest obtained from reference TRBV28 and TRBJ2-3, is as follows: DVKVTQSSRYLVKRTGEKVFLECVQDMDHENMFWYRQDPGLGLRLIYFSYDVKMKEKGDIPEGYSVSREKKERFSLILESASTNQTSMYLCASSLIGGGQGIFSDTQYFGPGTRLTVL.

The chain combines TRBV14 with TRBJ2-7, with a tentative D call TRBD2 (6 bases). Trimming cost V 2 bases and J 5 bases, with 13 bases left between them. This CDR3 has 14 amino acids. CDR1 is SGHDN and CDR2 is FVKESK in the germline V gene. The CDR3 sequence: CASSQRGNYHEQYF. CDR3 DNA sequence: TGTGCCAGCAGCCAACGCGGGAATTACCACGAGCAGTACTTC. Complete variable domain (other parts from reference TRBV14 and TRBJ2-7): EAGVTQFPSHSVIEKGQTVTLRCDPISGHDNLYWYRRVMGKEIKFLLHFVKESKQDESGMPNNRFLAERTGGTYSTLKVQPAELEDSGVYFCASSQRGNYHEQYFGPGTRLTVT.

The rearrangement uses TRBV15 and TRBJ1-5, with D possibly matching TRBD1 (6 bases). CDR3 length equals 17 residues. Germline V gives CDR1 LNHNV, CDR2 YYDKDF (reference sequence). Trimming removed 1 base at V and 3 bases at J, with 16 bases between. CDR3 protein: CATSRARTLGANQPQHF. CDR3 in DNA: TGTGCCACCAGCAGAGCTCGGACTTTGGGGGCCAATCAGCCCCAGCATTTT.

The table lists this clone with a count of one. The gene calls are TRBV2 and TRBJ2-5, with TRBD1 as a possible D gene (6 bases). This CDR3 contains 13 residues. Germline V CDR1 and CDR2: SNHLY, FYNNEI. Trimming took 7 bases from V and 1 from J, leaving 10 bases between them. The CDR3 sequence: CASIGGTQETQYF. The CDR3 nucleotides are TGTGCCAGCATTGGGGGCACCCAAGAGACCCAGTACTTC.

V and J are TRBV29-1 and TRBJ2-3; D may be TRBD2 (5 bases). V lost 8 bases and J lost 4, with 13 bases in between. Germline values: CDR1 SQVTM, CDR2 ANQGSEA. The CDR3 contains 12 residues. CDR3 sequence: CSFGLRPDTQYF. Written as DNA, the CDR3 is TGCAGCTTTGGACTCCGCCCAGATACGCAGTATTTT.

The chain has TRBV19 and TRBJ1-3; D gene unclear. CDR1 LNHDA and CDR2 SQIVND come from the germline V gene (reference sequence). The V end lost 3 bases, the J end lost 0 bases, and 9 bases lay between the germline ends. This CDR3 is built from 15 residues. DNA for the CDR3: TGTGCCAGTAGTATCTATGGTAACTCTGGAAACACCATATATTTT. It codes for CASSIYGNSGNTIYF.

The chain carries TRBV9 and TRBJ1-4; 9 bases map to TRBD1. The germline gives CDR1 SGDLS, CDR2 YYNGEE. V lost 0 bases, J lost 6 bases, and 3 bases stayed unmatched. CDR3 length: 15 residues. DNA of the CDR3: TGTGCCAGCAGCGTAGCTTGGGACAGGGATGAAAAACTGTTTTTT. Its translation: CASSVAWDRDEKLFF.

This clone counts as medium-sized (0.01 to 0.1%). This chain uses TRBV19 with TRBJ2-3, with 11 positions matching TRBD1. From germline, CDR1 is LNHDA and CDR2 SQIVND (reference sequence). The CDR3 runs 16 residues. V shed 3 bases, J shed 4 bases, and the junction held 6 bases outside the gene matches. Written as DNA, the CDR3 is TGTGCCAGTAGTATTCCGCCGGGACAGGGGGCAGATACGCAGTATTTT. This gives the protein CASSIPPGQGADTQYF.

V is TRBV9 and J is TRBJ2-1; maybe TRBD2 (5 bases). This CDR3 is built from 14 residues. With 3 bases removed from V and 8 bases from J, the gap between germline ends came to 15 bases. Germline V gene sequence: CDR1 SGDLS, CDR2 YYNGEE. CDR3 protein: CASSGELASDEQFF. The DNA of the CDR3 is TGTGCCAGCAGCGGGGAGTTAGCCTCGGATGAGCAGTTCTTC.

The chain uses TRBV5-1 and TRBJ2-1; D ambiguous. Trimming pared 1 base from V and 2 bases from J, leaving 16 bases between. The CDR3 sequence is 17 residues long. Germline values: CDR1 SGHRS, CDR2 YFSETQ. DNA of the CDR3: TGCGCCAGCAGCTTGAGTCCTGGGAAGGGCGCCTACAATGAGCAGTTCTTC. It specifies CASSLSPGKGAYNEQFF.